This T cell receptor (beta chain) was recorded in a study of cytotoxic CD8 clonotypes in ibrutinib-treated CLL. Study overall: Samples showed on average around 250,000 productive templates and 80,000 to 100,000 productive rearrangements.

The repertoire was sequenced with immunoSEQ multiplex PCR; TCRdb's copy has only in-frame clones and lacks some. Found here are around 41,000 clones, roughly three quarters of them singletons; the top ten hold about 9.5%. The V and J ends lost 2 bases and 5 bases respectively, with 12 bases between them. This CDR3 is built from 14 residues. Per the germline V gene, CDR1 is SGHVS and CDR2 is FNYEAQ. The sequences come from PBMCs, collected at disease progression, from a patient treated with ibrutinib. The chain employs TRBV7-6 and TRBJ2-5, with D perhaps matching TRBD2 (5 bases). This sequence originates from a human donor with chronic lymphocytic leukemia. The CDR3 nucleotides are TGTGCCAGCAGCTTAAATAGCGTGAGGGAGACCCAGTACTTC. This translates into CASSLNSVRETQYF.